This T cell receptor (beta chain) was identified during a study of cytomegalovirus exposure and HLA in healthy donors. The CDR3 extends over 14 amino acids. With V trimmed by 3 bases and J by 7 bases, 5 bases remained unmatched. Germline V gene lookup returns CDR1 LNHNV and CDR2 YYDKDF (reference sequence). Comment on this clone: No antigen is known for it.

Study-wide points: An assumption of roughly uniform sequencing depth across donors underlay the presence/absence analyses. Among TCR beta chains of equal frequency, HLA-associated ones were more clonally expanded in a later analysis. Accurate predictions that matched the HLA-A and HLA-B alleles of most subjects were reportedly made from TCR beta sequences. Differences between HLA loci emerged in a later analysis of TCR association rates, with DRB1 most and HLA-C fewest.

In the PCR, 60 Vbeta and 13 Jbeta primers were used. The data were produced by immunoSEQ multiplex PCR, yet TCRdb's version contains in-frame clones alone and is incomplete. The profile covers about 150,000 clones, with roughly 85% appearing a single time and 1% taken by the ten largest. The sequence came from a boy aged 2 to 9 in good health and CMV-seronegative. The gene calls are TRBV15 and TRBJ2-7, with 11 bases identical to TRBD1. The sequencing sample was made of PBMCs. The CDR3 region is CATSSGTGGLEQYF. The DNA for the CDR3 is TGTGCCACCAGCAGCGGGACAGGGGGTCTAGAGCAGTACTTC.